What follows describes a single TCR beta chain. The target antigen is unknown. These data are taken from a study of cytomegalovirus exposure and HLA in healthy donors. Findings of the study overall: An analysis that came later showed most CMV-associated TCR beta chains appearing HLA-restricted.

The CDR3 totals 16 residues. V was pared by 3 bases and J by 0 bases, with 6 bases of the junction left unmatched. Germline values: CDR1 SGHRS, CDR2 YFSETQ. The study ran its PCR with 60 Vbeta and 13 Jbeta primers. Produced via immunoSEQ multiplex PCR; TCRdb's table is partial and in-frame only. This table holds some 120,000 clones, about 78% found once. The receptor was derived from a young man in good health and CMV-seronegative. The rearrangement uses TRBV5-1 and TRBJ2-1; 7 positions agree with TRBD2. The material sequenced was PBMCs. CDR3 residues: CASSSSGGNSYNEQFF. CDR3 DNA sequence: TGCGCCAGCAGCTCTAGCGGTGGTAACTCCTACAATGAGCAGTTCTTC. Full variable domain (rest looked up from reference TRBV5-1 and TRBJ2-1): KAGVTQTPRYLIKTRGQQVTLSCSPISGHRSVSWYQQTPGQGLQFLFEYFSETQRNKGNFPGRFSGRQFSNSRSEMNVSTLELGDSALYLCASSSSGGNSYNEQFFGPGTRLTVL.